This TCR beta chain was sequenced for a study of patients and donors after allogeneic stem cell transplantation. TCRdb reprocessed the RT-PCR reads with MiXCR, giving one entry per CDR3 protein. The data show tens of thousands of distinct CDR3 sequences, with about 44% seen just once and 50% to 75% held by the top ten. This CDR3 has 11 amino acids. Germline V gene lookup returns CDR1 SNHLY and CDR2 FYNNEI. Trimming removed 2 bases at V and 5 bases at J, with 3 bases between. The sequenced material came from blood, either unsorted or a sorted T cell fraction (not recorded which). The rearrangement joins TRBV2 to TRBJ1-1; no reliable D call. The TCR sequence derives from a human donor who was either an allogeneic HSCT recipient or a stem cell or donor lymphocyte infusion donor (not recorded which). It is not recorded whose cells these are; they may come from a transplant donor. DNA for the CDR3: TGTGCCAGCAGTGAACCGACTGAAGCTTTCTTT. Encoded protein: CASSEPTEAFF.